This is a list of T cell receptor beta chains from one sample in a study of blood T cell repertoires in COVID-19. Assay used: immunoSEQ multiplex PCR; TCRdb lists only in-frame clones, some missing. Of tens of thousands of clones in the sample, approximately 80% are singletons; the top ten hold about 9.4%. Sequenced input: peripheral blood. These receptors all stem from a man aged 30-40 years with COVID-19, enrolled during active disease. Both conserved end residues are part of each CDR3. Each record gives: D gene, J gene, clone size, V gene, CDR3 DNA, CDR3 protein. D genes are given only for firm matches. Clone size is given for some rows only: seen once, a few or many times, or a class if the clone is expanded.

TRBD2 TRBJ2-7 NA TRBV5-6 TGTGCCAGCAGCTTTTTCTCGGGCGGGAGGGCCGAGCAGTACTTC CASSFFSGGRAEQYF
NA TRBJ2-3 once TRBV7-9 TGTGCCAGCACCCGCCGGACAGATACGCAGTATTTT CASTRRTDTQYF
NA TRBJ1-1 NA TRBV5-4 TGTGCCAGCAGCTTGGGAGAGGGGGTGGGTGAAGCTTTCTTT CASSLGEGVGEAFF
NA TRBJ1-1 NA TRBV4-2 TGTGCCAGCAGCGAAGTGGGGGGGGGAACTGAAGCTTTCTTT CASSEVGGGTEAFF
NA TRBJ1-1 NA TRBV4-3 TGCGCCAGCAGCCAAGATATCTACGGGAACACTGAAGCTTTCTTT CASSQDIYGNTEAFF
NA TRBJ1-6 NA TRBV15 TGTGCCACCGGAGTGGGCAGGGGTGTGGATTCACCCCTCCACTTT CATGVGRGVDSPLHF
TRBD1 TRBJ1-6 NA TRBV7-9 TGTGCCAGCAGATCAGGGACAGATCATTCACCCCTCCACTTT CASRSGTDHSPLHF
NA TRBJ1-1 NA TRBV7-6 TGTGCCAGCAGCTTACAGGGGCTGAACACTGAAGCTTTCTTT CASSLQGLNTEAFF
NA TRBJ2-1 NA TRBV10-3 TGTGCCAGCGGAGGGGTGAGCTCCTACAATGAGCAGTTCTTC CASGGVSSYNEQFF
NA TRBJ2-1 NA TRBV24-1 TGTGCCACCAGTGATTTAACAAATAAGGGGAATGAGCAGTTCTTC CATSDLTNKGNEQFF
TRBD2 TRBJ2-2 NA TRBV4-1 TGCGCCACCGATGCGGGGGGGGACCCCGGGGAGCTGTTTTTT CATDAGGDPGELFF
TRBD1 TRBJ2-7 NA TRBV24-1 TGTGCCACCAGTGATAGGGGGGACAGGGGCGAGCAGTACTTC CATSDRGDRGEQYF
TRBD1 TRBJ2-7 NA TRBV7-2 TGTGCCAGCAGCTGGGACAGGGGGTATGGCGAGCAGTACTTC CASSWDRGYGEQYF
TRBD1 TRBJ1-3 few TRBV6-5 TGTGCCAGCACGCAACCCACAGGGGGAGGAAACACCATATATTTT CASTQPTGGGNTIYF
TRBD1 TRBJ1-4 NA TRBV30 TGTGCCTGGAGTGTGACAGGGGGGAATGAAAAACTGTTTTTT CAWSVTGGNEKLFF
NA TRBJ2-7 once TRBV5-6 TGTGCCAGCAGTCAACAGGGCAGGTTGGACTACGAGCAGTACTTC CASSQQGRLDYEQYF
NA TRBJ2-5 NA TRBV5-6 TGTGCCAGCAGCCTAAAGGAGACCCAGTACTTC CASSLKETQYF
NA TRBJ1-1 NA TRBV9 TGTGCCAGCAGCACCTCAGGGAGGGCTGAAGCTTTCTTT CASSTSGRAEAFF
NA TRBJ1-1 NA TRBV7-3 TGTGCCAGCAGCCCGGGTTTTGGCGACACTGAAGCTTTCTTT CASSPGFGDTEAFF
NA TRBJ2-7 NA TRBV11-1 TGTGCCAGCAGCCCAGGGGGGTCGGAACAGTACTTC CASSPGGSEQYF
NA TRBJ1-1 NA TRBV3-1/TRBV3-2 TGTGCCAGCAGCCAGGGACTGAGGGTGAACACTGAAGCTTTCTTT CASSQGLRVNTEAFF
TRBD2 TRBJ2-1 few TRBV6-4 TGTGCCAGCAGTGACTCCGGGACTAGCGGGAGCAATGAGCAGTTCTTC CASSDSGTSGSNEQFF
NA TRBJ2-7 NA TRBV5-3 TGTGCCAGAAGCTTGGTACCGAGACAGGCACGCTACGAGCAGTACTTC CARSLVPRQARYEQYF
NA TRBJ2-3 NA TRBV28 TGTGCCAGCAGTTTCCTGAGCGGCACAGATACGCAGTATTTT CASSFLSGTDTQYF
NA TRBJ1-3 NA TRBV19 TGTGCCAGTAGCGAAACCAGCTCTGGAAACACCATATATTTT CASSETSSGNTIYF
TRBD1 TRBJ1-6 NA TRBV7-9 TGTGCCAGCAGCTCAACTGTCCGGGACAGAGATAATTCACCCCTCCACTTT CASSSTVRDRDNSPLHF
NA TRBJ1-4 NA TRBV28 TGTGCCAGCAGGCCGCCGGCGGGGTGGTTGTTTTTT CASRPPAGWLFF
TRBD1 TRBJ1-4 NA TRBV6-6 TGTGCCAGCAGCCGGGGACAGACGAATGAAAAACTGTTTTTT CASSRGQTNEKLFF
TRBD1 TRBJ1-1 NA TRBV6-5 TGTGCCAGCATGTTAGGGGGCCCCACCCGGACTGAAGCTTTCTTT CASMLGGPTRTEAFF
NA TRBJ1-2 NA TRBV5-1 TGCGCCAGCAGCCCGGACAGCTATGGCTACACCTTC CASSPDSYGYTF